Shown below are 18 T cell receptor beta chains from a single sample sequenced in a study of T cell clonotyping in hematopoietic cell transplantation. Sequencing used immunoSEQ multiplex PCR; TCRdb keeps in-frame clones, though not all of them. In the table there are tens of thousands of clones, about 95% of which are singletons. Sequenced: peripheral blood mononuclear cells. These receptor sequences come from a man aged 25 to 40 in good health. Some clones in this sample may be carry-over from other donors' samples.

As for this clone: Relative to the germline gene, one junction end is altered; a read error may explain this. The rearrangement links TRBV10-3 to TRBJ2-4, with TRBD1 matching over 10 bases. This CDR3 is built from 13 residues. The germline gives CDR1 ENHRY, CDR2 SYGVKD. The CDR3 is CAIRGTGTGALSF. DNA for the CDR3: TGTGCCATCAGGGGAACCGGGACAGGGGCCCTTAGCTTC.

V is TRBV10-2 and J is TRBJ2-1; 9 bases are shared with TRBD2. Germline CDR1 reads WSHSY; CDR2 reads SAAADI. CDR3 length: 14 amino acids. The V segment lost 6 bases and the J segment 4 bases; nucleotides outside the gene matches: 4. The DNA for the CDR3 is TGCGCCAGCAGACCGACTAGCGGATACAATGAGCAGTTCTTC. Protein: CASRPTSGYNEQFF.

V gene TRBV7-2 combines with J gene TRBJ2-2; D unclear. Germline V gene data show CDR1 as SGHTA and CDR2 as FQGNSA. Trimming left V 3 bases short and J 4 bases short, with 6 bases between. The CDR3 spans 13 residues. CDR3: CASSFSRTGELFF. The CDR3 DNA sequence: TGTGCCAGCAGCTTTTCCCGCACCGGGGAGCTGTTTTTT.

A few counts support this clone. The chain combines TRBV13 with TRBJ1-5; TRBD1 matches at 7 bases. CDR1 PRHDT and CDR2 FYEKMQ come from the germline V gene (reference sequence). The J segment lost 7 bases and the V segment lost 0 bases, leaving 3 bases of the junction unmatched. The CDR3 covers 14 residues. This CDR3 reads CASSLGTGKQPQHF. CDR3 nucleotide sequence: TGTGCCAGCAGCTTAGGGACAGGGAAACAGCCCCAGCATTTT. Full variable domain (rest looked up from reference TRBV13 and TRBJ1-5): AAGVIQSPRHLIKEKRETATLKCYPIPRHDTVYWYQQGPGQDPQFLISFYEKMQSDKGSIPDRFSAQQFSDYHSELNMSSLELGDSALYFCASSLGTGKQPQHFGDGTRLSIL.

This clone showed up just once. The rearrangement joins TRBV28 to TRBJ1-1; no clear D gene. CDR3 length: 11 amino acids. Germline CDR1 reads MDHEN; CDR2 reads SYDVKM. The germline V and J ends were trimmed by 6 bases and 3 bases, with 5 bases remaining between them. CDR3 loop: CASRTYTEAFF. Written as DNA, the CDR3 is TGTGCCAGCAGGACGTACACTGAAGCTTTCTTT.

The chain combines TRBV23-1 with TRBJ2-6; D assignment may be TRBD1 or TRBD2 (5 bases each). TRBV23-1 is recorded as an ORF, its role being uncertain. The CDR3 length is 15 residues. Trimming pared 2 bases from V and 8 bases from J, leaving 13 bases between. This chain's CDR3 is CASSQARDETNVLTF. For the CDR3, the DNA is TGCGCCAGCAGTCAAGCAAGGGACGAGACCAACGTCCTGACTTTC.

This clone was recorded a few times. CDR3 DNA sequence: TGTGCCATCACAGCAGGGGGCGCGAGTACTGAAGCTTTCTTT. This encodes CAITAGGASTEAFF. The V and J genes are TRBV10-3 and TRBJ1-1; TRBD1 aligns across 8 bases. The trim removed 7 bases at V and 5 bases at J, leaving 9 bases unmatched. The CDR3 contains 14 residues. CDR1 is ENHRY and CDR2 is SYGVKD in the germline V gene.

The V call is TRBV7-9, the J call TRBJ2-1; 10 bases line up with TRBD2. The J segment lost 7 bases and the V segment lost 5 bases, leaving 8 bases of the junction unmatched. Germline V gene sequence: CDR1 SEHNR, CDR2 FQNEAQ (reference sequence). This CDR3 comprises 15 residues. The chain's CDR3 is CASSETSGLWNEQFF. For the CDR3, the DNA is TGTGCCAGCAGCGAGACTAGCGGGTTGTGGAATGAGCAGTTCTTC.

This chain joins TRBV29-1 and TRBJ2-1, with D unresolved. This CDR3 comprises 11 residues. CDR1 and CDR2 from the germline V gene are SQVTM and ANQGSEA. Trimming stripped 6 bases from V and 5 bases from J, with 8 bases between. The CDR3, as DNA: TGCAGCGTGAACAGAGACAATGAGCAGTTCTTC. The encoded protein is CSVNRDNEQFF.

The chain links TRBV4-3 to TRBJ2-3, with TRBD1 identical over 8 bases. Trimming cost V 4 bases and J 2 bases; bases outside gene matches: 11. The CDR3 extends over 17 amino acids. In germline, CDR1 is LGHNA, CDR2 YSLEER. The DNA of the CDR3 is TGCGCCAGCAGCCGCGGAGAGGGGACAGGACTCACAGATACGCAGTATTTT. Translating it yields CASSRGEGTGLTDTQYF.

The chain carries TRBV14 and TRBJ2-3; 7 bases match TRBD2. Losses at the gene ends were 4 bases for V and 8 bases for J; bases not matched to a gene: 9. The CDR3 length is 14 residues. Germline CDR1 SGHDN, CDR2 FVKESK. The CDR3 bases are TGTGCCAGCAGCCGAAGGGAGGGCGAGGGTACGCAGTATTTT. Protein sequence: CASSRREGEGTQYF.

V is TRBV10-3 and J is TRBJ1-1; TRBD1 is a possible D gene (5 bases). Germline V gene lookup returns CDR1 ENHRY and CDR2 SYGVKD. The ends were cut back, 4 bases at V and 3 bases at J, with 12 bases in the middle. This CDR3 has 14 residues. CDR3 bases: TGTGCCATCAGTGGCGAGGGGCGGTACACTGAAGCTTTCTTT. Translation gives CAISGEGRYTEAFF.

The chain uses TRBV7-3 and TRBJ2-3; D is perhaps TRBD2 (6 bases). The germline gives CDR1 SGHTA, CDR2 FQGTGA. Trimming took 5 bases from V and 4 from J, leaving 13 bases between them. This CDR3 region has 14 residues. The CDR3 spells CASSPNGGPDTQYF. The CDR3 DNA reads TGTGCCAGCAGCCCTAACGGAGGGCCAGATACGCAGTATTTT.

This chain uses TRBV7-3 with TRBJ1-1; no reliable D call. This CDR3 has 13 amino acids. The germline gives CDR1 SGHTA, CDR2 FQGTGA. V lost 3 bases to trimming and J lost 1 base, with 6 bases between them. This chain's CDR3 is CASSLTGNTEAFF. CDR3 in DNA: TGTGCCAGCAGCTTGACCGGGAACACTGAAGCTTTCTTT.

This clone was seen once. The rearrangement uses TRBV7-2 and TRBJ1-2, with D tentatively TRBD1 (5 bases). Trimming shortened V by 5 bases and J by 2 bases, and 12 bases separated the two germline ends. This CDR3 has 14 amino acids. Germline lookup yields CDR1 SGHTA and CDR2 FQGNSA. The CDR3 spells CASSPQALNYGYTF. The CDR3 nucleotides read TGTGCCAGCAGCCCACAGGCCCTCAACTATGGCTACACCTTC.

This chain links TRBV5-1 with TRBJ2-7, with 11 bases fitting TRBD2. V lost 5 bases and J lost 2; bases outside the gene matches: 6. CDR3 size: 15 residues. Germline assignment: CDR1 SGHRS and CDR2 YFSETQ. Written as DNA, the CDR3 is TGCGCCAGCAGTCCCGGGACTAGCGGCACCTACGAGCAGTACTTC. Protein: CASSPGTSGTYEQYF.

The genes are TRBV5-1 and TRBJ2-1, with TRBD2 matching over 13 bases. This CDR3 contains 19 residues. CDR1 and CDR2 (germline): SGHRS, YFSETQ. The V gene end was trimmed by 0 bases and the J gene end by 8 bases; junction bases not matched to a gene: 14. This CDR3 is CASSLGLAGGFPFGHEQFF. CDR3 nucleotides: TGCGCCAGCAGCTTGGGACTAGCGGGGGGTTTTCCATTCGGACATGAGCAGTTCTTC.

The V call is TRBV5-6, the J call TRBJ1-2, with TRBD1 identical over 7 bases. Trimming at V came to 4 bases and at J to 0 bases, leaving 9 bases not matched to a gene. The CDR3 has 16 amino acids. Germline loops: CDR1 SGHDT, CDR2 YYEEEE. CDR3 sequence reads: CASSRQDRAANYGYTF. DNA for the CDR3: TGTGCCAGCAGCCGCCAAGACAGGGCAGCTAACTATGGCTACACCTTC.